This TCR beta chain emerged from a study of T-cell memory formation after mild COVID-19. The CDR3 runs 14 residues. Germline-derived CDR1 and CDR2 are SGHTA and FQGNSA. Trimming took off 6 bases at V and 2 bases at J, with 12 bases between the two ends. Each CDR3 protein is one row after TCRdb ran MiXCR on the 5' RACE reads. The data hold 90,000 to 130,000 distinct CDR3 sequences, with 18% observed a single time. This clonotype was picked up many times. The sample comprised PBMCs or a T cell subset sorted from them (not recorded which). The J gene is TRBJ2-3, the V gene TRBV7-2, with D tentatively TRBD1 or TRBD2 (5 bases each). The clonotype was recovered from a man aged 18 to 29 who had mild COVID-19 (a few samples of this study predate the infection). Cell type and time point are not known. CDR3 sequence (DNA): TGTGCCAGCAGAGACCGGGACCTCACAGATACGCAGTATTTT. It specifies CASRDRDLTDTQYF.